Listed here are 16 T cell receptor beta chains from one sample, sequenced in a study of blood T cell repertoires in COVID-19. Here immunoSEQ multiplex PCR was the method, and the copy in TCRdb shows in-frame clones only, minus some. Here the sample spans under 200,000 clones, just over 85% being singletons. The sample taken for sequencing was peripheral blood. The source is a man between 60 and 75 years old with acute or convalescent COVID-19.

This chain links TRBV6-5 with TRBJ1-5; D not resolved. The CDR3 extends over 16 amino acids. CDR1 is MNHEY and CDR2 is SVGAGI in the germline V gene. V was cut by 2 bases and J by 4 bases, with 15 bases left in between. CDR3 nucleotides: TGTGCCAGCAGTTACGCGGGGATTGGAGGTAATCAGCCCCAGCATTTT. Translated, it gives CASSYAGIGGNQPQHF.

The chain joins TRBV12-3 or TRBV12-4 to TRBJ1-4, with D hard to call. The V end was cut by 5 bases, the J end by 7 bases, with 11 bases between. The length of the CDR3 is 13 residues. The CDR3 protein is CASSGSIVEKLFF. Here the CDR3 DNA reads TGTGCCAGCAGTGGCTCCATTGTTGAAAAACTGTTTTTT.

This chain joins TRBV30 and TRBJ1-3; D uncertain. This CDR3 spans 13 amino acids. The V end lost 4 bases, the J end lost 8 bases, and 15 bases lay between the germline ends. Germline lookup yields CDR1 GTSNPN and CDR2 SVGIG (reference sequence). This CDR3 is CAWTRPSGDTIYF. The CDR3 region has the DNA TGTGCCTGGACCCGCCCGAGCGGGGACACCATATATTTT.

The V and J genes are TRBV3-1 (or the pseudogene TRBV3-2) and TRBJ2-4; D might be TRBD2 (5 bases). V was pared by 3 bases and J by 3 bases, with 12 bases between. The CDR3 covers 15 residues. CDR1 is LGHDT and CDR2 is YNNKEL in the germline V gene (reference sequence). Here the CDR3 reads CASSQAGVNKNIQYF. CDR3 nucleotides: TGTGCCAGCAGCCAGGCGGGTGTGAACAAAAACATTCAGTACTTC.

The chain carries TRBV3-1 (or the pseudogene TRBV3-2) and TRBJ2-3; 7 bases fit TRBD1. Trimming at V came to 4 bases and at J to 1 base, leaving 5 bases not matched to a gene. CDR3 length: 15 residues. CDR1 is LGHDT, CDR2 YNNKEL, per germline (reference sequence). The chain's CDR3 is CASSRGTARTDTQYF. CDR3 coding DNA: TGTGCCAGCAGCCGGGGGACAGCCCGCACAGATACGCAGTATTTT.

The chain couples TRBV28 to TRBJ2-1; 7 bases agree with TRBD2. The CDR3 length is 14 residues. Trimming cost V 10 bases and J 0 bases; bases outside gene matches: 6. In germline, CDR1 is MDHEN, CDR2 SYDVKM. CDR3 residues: CATGRRSSYNEQFF. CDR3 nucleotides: TGTGCCACCGGGAGGCGGAGCTCCTACAATGAGCAGTTCTTC. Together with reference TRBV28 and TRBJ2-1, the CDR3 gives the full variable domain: DVKVTQSSRYLVKRTGEKVFLECVQDMDHENMFWYRQDPGLGLRLIYFSYDVKMKEKGDIPEGYSVSREKKERFSLILESASTNQTSMYLCATGRRSSYNEQFFGPGTRLTVL.

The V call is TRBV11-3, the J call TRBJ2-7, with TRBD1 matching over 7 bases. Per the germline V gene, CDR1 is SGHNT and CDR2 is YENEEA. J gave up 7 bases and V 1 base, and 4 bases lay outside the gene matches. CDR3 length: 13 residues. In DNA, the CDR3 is TGTGCCAGCAGCTTAGGGCCGGGACAGGAGCAGTACTTC. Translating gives CASSLGPGQEQYF.

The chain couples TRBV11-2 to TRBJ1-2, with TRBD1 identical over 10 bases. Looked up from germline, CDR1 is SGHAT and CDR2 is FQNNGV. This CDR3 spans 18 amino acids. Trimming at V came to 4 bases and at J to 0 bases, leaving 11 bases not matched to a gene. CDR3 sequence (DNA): TGTGCCAGCAGCTACCCTAGGACAGGGGGTGTTTCTAACTATGGCTACACCTTC. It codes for CASSYPRTGGVSNYGYTF.

CDR3 sequence (DNA): TGTGCCAGCAGGCAGGGGGCGGGATTCTATGGCTACACCTTC. Protein: CASRQGAGFYGYTF. The chain couples TRBV27 to TRBJ1-2; 8 bases fit TRBD1. Trimming removed 6 bases from V and 4 bases from J; junction bases left unmatched: 7. This CDR3 region has 14 residues. Per the germline V gene, CDR1 is MNHEY and CDR2 is SMNVEV (reference sequence).

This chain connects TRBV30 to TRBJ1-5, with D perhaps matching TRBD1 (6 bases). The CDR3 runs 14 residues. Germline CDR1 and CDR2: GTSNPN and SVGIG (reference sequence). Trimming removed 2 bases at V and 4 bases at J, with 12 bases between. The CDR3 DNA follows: TGTGCCTGGAGTTTATCCAGGGGAAATCAGCCCCAGCATTTT. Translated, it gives CAWSLSRGNQPQHF.

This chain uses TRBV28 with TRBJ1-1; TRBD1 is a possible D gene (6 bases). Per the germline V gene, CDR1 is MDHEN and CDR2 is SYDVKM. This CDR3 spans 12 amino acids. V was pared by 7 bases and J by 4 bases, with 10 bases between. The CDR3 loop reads CASTRGGTEAFF. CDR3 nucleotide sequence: TGTGCCAGCACAAGGGGGGGCACTGAAGCTTTCTTT.

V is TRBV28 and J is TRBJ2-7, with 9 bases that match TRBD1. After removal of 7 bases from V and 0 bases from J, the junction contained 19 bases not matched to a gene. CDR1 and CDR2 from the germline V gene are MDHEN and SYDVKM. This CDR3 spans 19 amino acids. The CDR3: CASTPRGQGPARLSYEQYF. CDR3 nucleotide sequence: TGTGCCAGCACCCCCCGGGGACAGGGCCCGGCCCGACTCTCCTACGAGCAGTACTTC.

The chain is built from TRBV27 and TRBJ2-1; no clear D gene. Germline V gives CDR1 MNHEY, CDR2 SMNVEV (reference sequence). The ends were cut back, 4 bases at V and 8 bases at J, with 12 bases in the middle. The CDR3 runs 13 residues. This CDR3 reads CASSSSPQYEQFF. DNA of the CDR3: TGTGCCAGCAGTTCATCCCCTCAGTATGAGCAGTTCTTC.

CDR3 sequence (DNA): TGTGCCAGTTCGGACAGGTTCTCTGGAAACACCATATATTTT. Amino acids: CASSDRFSGNTIYF. V gene TRBV19 combines with J gene TRBJ1-3, with 7 bases identical to TRBD1. The trim removed 8 bases at V and 0 bases at J, leaving 4 bases unmatched. Germline V gene data show CDR1 as LNHDA and CDR2 as SQIVND (reference sequence). The CDR3 runs to 14 residues.

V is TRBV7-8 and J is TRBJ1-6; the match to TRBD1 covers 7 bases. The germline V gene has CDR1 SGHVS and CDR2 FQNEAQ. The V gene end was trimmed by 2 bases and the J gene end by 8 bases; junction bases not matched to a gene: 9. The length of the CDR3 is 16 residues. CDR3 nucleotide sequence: TGTGCCAGCAGCTTAATCGTGGGGACAGTCCATTCACCCCTCCACTTT. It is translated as CASSLIVGTVHSPLHF.

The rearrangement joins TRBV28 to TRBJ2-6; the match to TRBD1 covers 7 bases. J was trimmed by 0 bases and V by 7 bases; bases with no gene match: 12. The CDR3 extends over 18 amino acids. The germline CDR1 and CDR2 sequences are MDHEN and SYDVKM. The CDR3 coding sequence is TGTGCCAGCACTTCCCGGGACAGTGTTTTCTCTGGGGCCAACGTCCTGACTTTC. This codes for CASTSRDSVFSGANVLTF.